This is a list of T cell receptor beta chains from one sample in a study of regulatory T cells in long-lasting Graves disease. Via MiXCR, TCRdb re-called the multiplex PCR reads, giving one row per CDR3 protein. The sample consists of approximately 440,000 distinct CDR3 sequences, 20% to 25% of them appearing once. This specimen consisted of peripheral blood mononuclear cells (PBMCs), obtained when the disease was refractory, from a patient treated with antithyroid drugs. All receptors derive from a female donor with Graves disease. Both conserved end residues are part of each CDR3. Each record gives: clone size, J gene, D gene, V gene, CDR3 DNA, CDR3 protein. A D gene is named only where the DNA matches it firmly. Clone size is shown for a subset of rows, as once, few, many or a class of expanded clone.

>many|TRBJ1-1|-|TRBV5-1
TGCGCCAGCAGCTTGGATGTGAGACGGACTGAAGCTTTCTTT
CASSLDVRRTEAFF
>many|TRBJ1-2|-|TRBV7-9
TGTGCCAGCAGTTTTGGGGATGGCTACACCTTC
CASSFGDGYTF
>few|TRBJ1-1|TRBD1|TRBV20-1
TGCAGTGCTACCAATTGGGACAGGAACACTGAAGCTTTCTTT
CSATNWDRNTEAFF
>many|TRBJ2-2|TRBD2|TRBV2
TGTGCCAGCAGTGAAGGGGTCCTAGCGGGAGCCGGGGAGCTGTTTTTT
CASSEGVLAGAGELFF
>-|TRBJ2-6|TRBD2|TRBV7-3
TGTGCCAGCAGCTCCGGACTAGCGGGATCTGGGGCCAACGTCCTGACTTTC
CASSSGLAGSGANVLTF
>-|TRBJ1-1|-|TRBV5-6
TGTGCCAGCAGCCTACGAGTTTCTGACACTGAAGCTTTCTTT
CASSLRVSDTEAFF
>-|TRBJ2-7|-|TRBV7-2
TGTGCCAGCAGCCCCGGGACATACCTGTACGAGCAGTACTTC
CASSPGTYLYEQYF
>few|TRBJ2-1|TRBD2|TRBV20-1
TGCAGTGCTAGCACCCCGGAGCGGGACTACAATGAGCAGTTCTTC
CSASTPERDYNEQFF
>-|TRBJ2-3|-|TRBV19
TGTGCCAGTACCGACCAGGGTGGAAGCACAGATACGCAGTATTTT
CASTDQGGSTDTQYF
>-|TRBJ1-4|-|TRBV12-3/TRBV12-4
TGTGCCAGCAGTTTAGCGCGGGTGAATGAAAAACTGTTTTTT
CASSLARVNEKLFF
>-|TRBJ2-2|-|TRBV10-3
TGTGCCATCAGCGAGGGGCGAACAAGGAACACCGGGGAGCTGTTTTTT
CAISEGRTRNTGELFF
>few|TRBJ2-1|-|TRBV7-3
TGTGCCAGCAGCTTAACGGGGCAATACTCCTACAATGAGCAGTTCTTC
CASSLTGQYSYNEQFF
>few|TRBJ1-1|-|TRBV14
TGTGCCAGCAGCCAACACCCAGGCTCCGGCACTGAAACTTTCTTT
CASSQHPGSGTETFF
>many|TRBJ2-4|TRBD2|TRBV12-3/TRBV12-4
TGTGCCAGCAGTGCCCTAGCGGGAGGAGGTAGGGACATTCAGTACTTC
CASSALAGGGRDIQYF
>-|TRBJ2-2|TRBD2|TRBV7-3
TGTGCCAGCAGCGCACTAGCGGGAGGGACGTCGGACACCGGGGAGCTGTTTTTT
CASSALAGGTSDTGELFF
>many|TRBJ1-2|-|TRBV11-1
TGTGCCAGCAGCTCACGACGGGAATATGGCTACACCTTC
CASSSRREYGYTF
>-|TRBJ2-5|-|TRBV9
TGTGCCAGCAGCACCGGTAGAACCCATCAAGAGACCCAGTACTTC
CASSTGRTHQETQYF
>-|TRBJ2-3|TRBD2|TRBV7-2
TGTGCCAGCAGCTTAGCCCCGGGACTAGCGGGAAGAACAGATACGCAGTATTTT
CASSLAPGLAGRTDTQYF
>-|TRBJ1-4|-|TRBV7-9
TGTGCCAGCAGCCCCCTGATCGTTTTT
CASSPLIVF
>-|TRBJ1-5|TRBD1|TRBV12-3/TRBV12-4
TGTGCCAGCAGACCGACCGGGACAGGGGACAATCAGCCCCAGCATTTT
CASRPTGTGDNQPQHF
>few|TRBJ2-7|-|TRBV5-1
TGCGCCAGCAGCTTGCGTCCCGGAGTATTAAGCTCCTACGAGCAGTACTTC
CASSLRPGVLSSYEQYF
>many|TRBJ2-7|TRBD2|TRBV2
TGTGCCAGCAGAGGACTAGCGGTGATCTACGAGCAGTACTTC
CASRGLAVIYEQYF
>many|TRBJ1-5|-|TRBV28
TGTGCCAGCAGTTTGGACAGTTACAATCAGCCCCAGCATTTT
CASSLDSYNQPQHF
>many|TRBJ2-5|-|TRBV27
TGTGCCAGCAGTTTACGGATACTAGACACTGAGACCCAGTACTTC
CASSLRILDTETQYF
>-|TRBJ2-3|TRBD2|TRBV28
TGTGCCAGCAGCCGATACCCTAGCGGGAGGACAGATACGCAGTATTTT
CASSRYPSGRTDTQYF
>-|TRBJ1-6|-|TRBV12-3/TRBV12-4
TGTGCCAGCAGAACACCAGGGACGCACTCACCCCTCCACTTT
CASRTPGTHSPLHF
>-|TRBJ2-7|-|TRBV10-3
TGTGCCATCAGTGAGTCGTCACGTTCATCCTACGAGCAGTACTTC
CAISESSRSSYEQYF
>-|TRBJ1-5|TRBD1|TRBV5-1
TGCGCCAGCAGCATGGGACAGGGAGGCAATCAGCCCCAGCATTTT
CASSMGQGGNQPQHF
>few|TRBJ2-1|-|TRBV29-1
TGCAGCGTTCCGCGGCTAGTACCCGGCAATGAGCAGTTCTTC
CSVPRLVPGNEQFF
>-|TRBJ2-2|-|TRBV29-1
TGCAGCGTTGTGGTTAACAGGGTTGACACCGGGGAGCTGTTTTTT
CSVVVNRVDTGELFF
>-|TRBJ2-5|TRBD2|TRBV2
TGTGCCAGCGGGAGAAGCGGGAGTTTGCGAGAGACCCAGTACTTC
CASGRSGSLRETQYF
>-|TRBJ2-7|-|TRBV3-1
TGTGCCAGCAGCCAAGATCCCCCGGGGGTAGTGGGGACCTCCTACGAGCAGTACTTC
CASSQDPPGVVGTSYEQYF
>-|TRBJ2-5|TRBD1|TRBV18
TGTGCCAGCTCAGCGACAGGGGGCGAAGAGACCCAGTACTTC
CASSATGGEETQYF
>-|TRBJ2-1|TRBD2|TRBV19
TGTGCCAGTAGCGGGAGGTCCTACAATGAGCAGTTCTTC
CASSGRSYNEQFF
>few|TRBJ2-1|-|TRBV11-2
TGTGCCAGCAGCTTCCTTTCAGGGTTCGATGAGCAGTTCTTC
CASSFLSGFDEQFF
>many|TRBJ1-4|TRBD1|TRBV20-1
TGCAGTTTCCAGGGGGCTGATGAAAAACTGTTTTTT
CSFQGADEKLFF
>many|TRBJ2-5|-|TRBV5-4
TGTGCCAGCAGCTTGTTTGGGACGAAAGAGACCCAGTACTTC
CASSLFGTKETQYF
>-|TRBJ1-2|-|TRBV29-1
TGCAGCGTTGAGGAGGGACTTAACTATGGCTACACCTTC
CSVEEGLNYGYTF
>few|TRBJ1-3|-|TRBV7-2
TGTGCCAGCAGCTCGGACAGCTCCCCCGGAAACACCATATATTTT
CASSSDSSPGNTIYF
>many|TRBJ2-3|-|TRBV6-5
TGTGCCAGCAGTTACTCGGCAGGCCGGGATACGCAGTATTTT
CASSYSAGRDTQYF
>few|TRBJ2-7|TRBD2|TRBV5-1
TGCGCCAGCAGCTTGCTAAAAGCGGGAAGCTCCTACGAGCAGTACTTC
CASSLLKAGSSYEQYF
>-|TRBJ1-1|-|TRBV28
TGTGCCGGCAGTTCGGGCCCCCTGAACACTGAAGCTTTCTTT
CAGSSGPLNTEAFF
>-|TRBJ2-7|TRBD2|TRBV30
TGTGCCTGGAGTGTACTAGCGGGAGCTGAGCAGTACTTC
CAWSVLAGAEQYF
>few|TRBJ2-1|-|TRBV2
TGTGCCAGCAGAGGGGACTGGGGCTCCTACAATGAGCAGTTCTTC
CASRGDWGSYNEQFF
>-|TRBJ1-2|-|TRBV29-1
TGCAGCCAACGACGGATCTATGGCTACACCTTC
CSQRRIYGYTF
>few|TRBJ2-7|-|TRBV19
TGTGCCAGTAGTAAACCGGACGGGGTAGAGCAGTACTTC
CASSKPDGVEQYF
>many|TRBJ2-1|-|TRBV2
TGTGCCAGCAGTGAAGCGATTATAGGGTCCTACAATGAGCAGTTCTTC
CASSEAIIGSYNEQFF
>many|TRBJ2-7|TRBD1|TRBV2
TGTGCCAGCAGTGCTGGGGACAGTAGCTACGAGCAGTACTTC
CASSAGDSSYEQYF
>few|TRBJ1-5|-|TRBV6-2/TRBV6-3
TGTGCCAGCAGTTCCCTTGCCAGCGGCAATCAGCCCCAGCATTTT
CASSSLASGNQPQHF
>many|TRBJ1-2|-|TRBV9
TGTGCCAGCAGCCAGGGCAGGGGAAACTATGGCTACACCTTC
CASSQGRGNYGYTF
>-|TRBJ1-6|TRBD1|TRBV19
TGTGCCAGCCGGGACAGCCAGGGGCTCAATTCACCCCTCCACTTT
CASRDSQGLNSPLHF
>many|TRBJ2-5|TRBD2|TRBV19
TGTGCCAGTAGTCCCACCTCAGCGGGAAAGCAGACCCAGTACTTC
CASSPTSAGKQTQYF
>-|TRBJ1-1|-|TRBV29-1
TGCAGCGGTGAGCTCGGGACGGACGAAGTGGCTTTCTTT
CSGELGTDEVAFF
>-|TRBJ2-7|-|TRBV4-1
TGCGCCAGCAGCCAATCTGAGAGCTCCTACGAGCAGTACTTC
CASSQSESSYEQYF